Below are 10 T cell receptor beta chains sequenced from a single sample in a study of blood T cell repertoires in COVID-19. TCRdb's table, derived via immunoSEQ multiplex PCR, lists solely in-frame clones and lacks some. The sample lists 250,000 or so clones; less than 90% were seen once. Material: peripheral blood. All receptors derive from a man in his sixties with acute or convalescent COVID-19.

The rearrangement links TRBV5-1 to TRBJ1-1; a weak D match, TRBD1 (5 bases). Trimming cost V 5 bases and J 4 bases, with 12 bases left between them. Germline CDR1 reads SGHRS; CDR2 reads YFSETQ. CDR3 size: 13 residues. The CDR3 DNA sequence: TGCGCCAGCAGGCAGGGTCCACGCACTGAAGCTTTCTTT. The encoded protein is CASRQGPRTEAFF.

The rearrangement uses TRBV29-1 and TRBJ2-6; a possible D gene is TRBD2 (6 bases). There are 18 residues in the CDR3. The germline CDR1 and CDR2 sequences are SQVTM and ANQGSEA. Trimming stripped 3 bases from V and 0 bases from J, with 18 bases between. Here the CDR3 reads CSVDERPGGVSGANVLTF. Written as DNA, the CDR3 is TGCAGCGTTGACGAGCGACCCGGGGGAGTCTCTGGGGCCAACGTCCTGACTTTC.

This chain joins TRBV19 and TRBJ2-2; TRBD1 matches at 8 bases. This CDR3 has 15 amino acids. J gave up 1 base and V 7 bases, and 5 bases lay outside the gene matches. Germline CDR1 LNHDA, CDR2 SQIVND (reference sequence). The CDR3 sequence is CASTPRGQNTGELFF. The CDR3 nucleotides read TGTGCCAGTACCCCCAGGGGGCAGAACACCGGGGAGCTGTTTTTT.

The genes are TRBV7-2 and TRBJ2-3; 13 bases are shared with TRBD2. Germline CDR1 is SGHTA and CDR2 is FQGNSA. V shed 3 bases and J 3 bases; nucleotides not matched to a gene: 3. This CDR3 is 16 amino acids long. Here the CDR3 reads CASSFGLAGVTDTQYF. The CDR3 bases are TGTGCCAGCAGCTTTGGACTAGCGGGAGTGACAGATACGCAGTATTTT. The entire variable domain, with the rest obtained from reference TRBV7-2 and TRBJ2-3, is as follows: GAGVSQSPSNKVTEKGKDVELRCDPISGHTALYWYRQSLGQGLEFLIYFQGNSAPDKSGLPSDRFSAERTGGSVSTLTIQRTQQEDSAVYLCASSFGLAGVTDTQYFGPGTRLTVL.

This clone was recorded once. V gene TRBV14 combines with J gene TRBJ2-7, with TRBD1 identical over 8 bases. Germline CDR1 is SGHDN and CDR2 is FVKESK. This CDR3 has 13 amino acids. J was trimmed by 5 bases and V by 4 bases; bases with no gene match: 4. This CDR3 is CASSLGQGHEQYF. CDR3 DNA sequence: TGTGCCAGCAGCCTAGGACAGGGTCACGAGCAGTACTTC.

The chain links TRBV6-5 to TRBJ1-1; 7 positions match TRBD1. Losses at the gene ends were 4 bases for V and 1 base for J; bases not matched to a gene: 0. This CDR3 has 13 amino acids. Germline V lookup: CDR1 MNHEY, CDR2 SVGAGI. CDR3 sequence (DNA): TGTGCCAGCAGTTGGGACAGGAACACTGAAGCTTTCTTT. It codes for CASSWDRNTEAFF.

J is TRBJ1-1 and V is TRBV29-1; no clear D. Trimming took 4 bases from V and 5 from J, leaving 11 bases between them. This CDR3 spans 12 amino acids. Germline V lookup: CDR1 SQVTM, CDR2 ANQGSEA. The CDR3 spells CSVAGGRTEAFF. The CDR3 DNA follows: TGCAGCGTTGCGGGCGGGAGAACTGAAGCTTTCTTT.

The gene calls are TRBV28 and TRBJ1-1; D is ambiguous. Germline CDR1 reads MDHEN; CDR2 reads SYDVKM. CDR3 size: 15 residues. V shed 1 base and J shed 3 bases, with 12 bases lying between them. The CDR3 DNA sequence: TGTGCCAGCAGTTTATTTCCCCGGGGATACACTGAAGCTTTCTTT. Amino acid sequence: CASSLFPRGYTEAFF.

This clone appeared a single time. CDR3 nucleotides: TGTGCCAGCTCACCAGGTTCGGGACAGGGTGATCCTCGCCTCCACTTT. Translating gives CASSPGSGQGDPRLHF. The chain links TRBV18 to TRBJ1-6; 9 bases agree with TRBD1. The CDR3 runs to 16 residues. The ends lost 2 bases at V and 15 bases at J; junction bases unmatched: 14. The germline V gene encodes CDR1 KGHSH and CDR2 LQKENI.

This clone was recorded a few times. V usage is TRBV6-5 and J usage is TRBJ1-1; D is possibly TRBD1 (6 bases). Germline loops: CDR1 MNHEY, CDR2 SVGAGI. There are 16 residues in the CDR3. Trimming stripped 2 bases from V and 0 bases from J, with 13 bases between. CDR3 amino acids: CASSYMTGTMNTEAFF. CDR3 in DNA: TGTGCCAGCAGTTACATGACAGGTACCATGAACACTGAAGCTTTCTTT.